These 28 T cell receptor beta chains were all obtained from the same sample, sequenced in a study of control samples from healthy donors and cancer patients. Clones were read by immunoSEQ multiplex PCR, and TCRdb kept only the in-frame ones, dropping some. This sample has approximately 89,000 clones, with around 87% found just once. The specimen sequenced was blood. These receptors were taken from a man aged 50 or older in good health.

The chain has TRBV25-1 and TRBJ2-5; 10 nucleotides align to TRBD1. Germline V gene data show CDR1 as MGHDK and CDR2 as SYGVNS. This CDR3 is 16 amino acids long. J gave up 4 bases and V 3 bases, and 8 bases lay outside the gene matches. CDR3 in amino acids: CASSDPGTGEGETQYF. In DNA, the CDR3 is TGTGCCAGCAGTGACCCCGGGACAGGGGAGGGAGAGACCCAGTACTTC.

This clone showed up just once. The CDR3 DNA is TGTGCCAGCACAGGCGCCACGACCTACGAGCAGTACTTC. Translation: CASTGATTYEQYF. The rearrangement links TRBV27 to TRBJ2-7; unclear D gene. V was clipped by 7 bases and J by 2 bases, with 12 bases between them. The CDR3 contains 13 residues. The V gene's germline CDR1 is MNHEY and CDR2 SMNVEV (reference sequence).

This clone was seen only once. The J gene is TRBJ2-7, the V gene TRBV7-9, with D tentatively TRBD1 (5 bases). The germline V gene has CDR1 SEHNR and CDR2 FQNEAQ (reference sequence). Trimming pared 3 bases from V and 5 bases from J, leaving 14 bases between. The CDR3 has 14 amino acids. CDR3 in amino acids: CASSFQGRNHEQYF. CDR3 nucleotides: TGTGCCAGCAGCTTCCAGGGTCGGAACCACGAGCAGTACTTC.

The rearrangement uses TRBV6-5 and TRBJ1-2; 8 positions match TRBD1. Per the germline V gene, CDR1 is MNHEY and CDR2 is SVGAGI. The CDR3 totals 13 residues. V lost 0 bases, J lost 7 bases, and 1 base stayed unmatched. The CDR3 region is CASSYSTGVGYTF. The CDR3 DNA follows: TGTGCCAGCAGTTACTCGACAGGGGTTGGCTACACCTTC.

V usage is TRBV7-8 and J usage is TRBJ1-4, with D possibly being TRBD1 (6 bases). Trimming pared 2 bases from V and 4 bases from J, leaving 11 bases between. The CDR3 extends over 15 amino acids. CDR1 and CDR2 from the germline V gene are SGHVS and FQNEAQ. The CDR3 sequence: CASSLRGGNNEKLFF. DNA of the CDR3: TGTGCCAGCAGCTTAAGGGGGGGAAATAATGAAAAACTGTTTTTT.

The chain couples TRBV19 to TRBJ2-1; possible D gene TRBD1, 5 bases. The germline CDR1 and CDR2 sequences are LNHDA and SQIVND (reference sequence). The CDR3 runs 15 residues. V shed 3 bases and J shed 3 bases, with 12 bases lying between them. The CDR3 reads CASSIRGNGYNEQFF. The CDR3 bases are TGTGCCAGTAGTATTAGGGGTAACGGCTACAATGAGCAGTTCTTC. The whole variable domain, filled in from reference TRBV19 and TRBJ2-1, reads DGGITQSPKYLFRKEGQNVTLSCEQNLNHDAMYWYRQDPGQGLRLIYYSQIVNDFQKGDIAEGYSVSREKKESFPLTVTSAQKNPTAFYLCASSIRGNGYNEQFFGPGTRLTVL.

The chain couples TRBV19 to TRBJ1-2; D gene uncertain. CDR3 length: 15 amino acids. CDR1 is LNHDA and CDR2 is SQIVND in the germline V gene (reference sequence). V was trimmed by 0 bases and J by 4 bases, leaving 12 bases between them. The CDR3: CASSIDGSKFYGYTF. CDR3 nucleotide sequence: TGTGCCAGTAGTATAGATGGCAGCAAGTTCTATGGCTACACCTTC.

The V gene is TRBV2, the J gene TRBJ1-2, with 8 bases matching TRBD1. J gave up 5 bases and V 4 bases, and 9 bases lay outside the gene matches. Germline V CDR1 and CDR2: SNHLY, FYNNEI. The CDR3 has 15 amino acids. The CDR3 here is CASSGVTGTGYGYTF. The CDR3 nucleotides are TGTGCCAGCAGTGGCGTGACCGGGACAGGATATGGCTACACCTTC.

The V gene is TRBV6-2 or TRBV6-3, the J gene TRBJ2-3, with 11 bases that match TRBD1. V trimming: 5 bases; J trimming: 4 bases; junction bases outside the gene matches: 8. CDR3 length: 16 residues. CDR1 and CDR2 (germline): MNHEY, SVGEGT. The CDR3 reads CASSKTWTGGADTQYF. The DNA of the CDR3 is TGTGCCAGCAGTAAGACTTGGACAGGGGGCGCAGATACGCAGTATTTT.

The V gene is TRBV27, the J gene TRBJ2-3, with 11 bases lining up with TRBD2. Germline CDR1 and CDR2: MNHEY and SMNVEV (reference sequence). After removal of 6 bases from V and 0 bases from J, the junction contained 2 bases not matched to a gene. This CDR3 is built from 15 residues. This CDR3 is CASRRLAGSTDTQYF. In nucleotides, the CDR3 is TGTGCCAGCAGGCGACTAGCGGGAAGCACAGATACGCAGTATTTT.

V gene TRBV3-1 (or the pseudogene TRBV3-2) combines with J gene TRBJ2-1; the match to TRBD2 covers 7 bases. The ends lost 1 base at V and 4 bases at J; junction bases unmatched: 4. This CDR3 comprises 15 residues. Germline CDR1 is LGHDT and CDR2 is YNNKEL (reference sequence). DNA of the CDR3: TGTGCCAGCAGCCAAGCTAGCGGACTTTACAATGAGCAGTTCTTC. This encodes CASSQASGLYNEQFF.

CDR3 sequence (DNA): TGTGCCATCAGTGAGACTAAATCGTTGAGGGGGACGAACCAGTTCTTC. Its protein is CAISETKSLRGTNQFF. The chain is built from TRBV10-3 and TRBJ2-1; TRBD1 might be the D (6 bases). From germline, CDR1 is ENHRY and CDR2 SYGVKD. The V end lost 2 bases, the J end lost 13 bases, and 24 bases lay between the germline ends. The CDR3 is made up of 16 amino acids.

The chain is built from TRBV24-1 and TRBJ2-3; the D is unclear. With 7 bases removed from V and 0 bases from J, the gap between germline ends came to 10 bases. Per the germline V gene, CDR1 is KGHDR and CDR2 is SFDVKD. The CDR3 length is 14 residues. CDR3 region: CATRGISSTDTQYF. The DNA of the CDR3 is TGTGCCACCAGAGGGATTTCTAGCACAGATACGCAGTATTTT.

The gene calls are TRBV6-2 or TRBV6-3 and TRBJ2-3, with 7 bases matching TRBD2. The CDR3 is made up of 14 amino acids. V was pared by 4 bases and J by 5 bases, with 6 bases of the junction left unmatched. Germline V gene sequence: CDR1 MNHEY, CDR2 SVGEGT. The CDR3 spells CASSSAGEVDTQYF. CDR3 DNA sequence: TGTGCCAGCAGTTCCGCGGGGGAAGTAGATACGCAGTATTTT.

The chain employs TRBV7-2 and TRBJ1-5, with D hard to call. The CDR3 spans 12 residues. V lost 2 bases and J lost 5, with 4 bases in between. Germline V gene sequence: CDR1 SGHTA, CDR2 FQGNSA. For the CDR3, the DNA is TGTGCCAGCAGCTTAATGGATCAGCCCCAGCATTTT. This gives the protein CASSLMDQPQHF.

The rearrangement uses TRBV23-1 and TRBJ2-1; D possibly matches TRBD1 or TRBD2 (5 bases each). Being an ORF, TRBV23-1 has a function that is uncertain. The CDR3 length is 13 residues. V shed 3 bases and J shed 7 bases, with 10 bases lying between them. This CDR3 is CASSQGVRNEQFF. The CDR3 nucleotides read TGCGCCAGCAGTCAGGGGGTTCGGAATGAGCAGTTCTTC.

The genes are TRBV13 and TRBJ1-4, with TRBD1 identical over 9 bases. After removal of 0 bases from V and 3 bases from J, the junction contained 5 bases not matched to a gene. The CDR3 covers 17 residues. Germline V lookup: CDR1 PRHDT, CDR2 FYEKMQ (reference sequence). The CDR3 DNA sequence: TGTGCCAGCAGCTTAGGCCGGGGGACAGGGTCTAATGAAAAACTGTTTTTT. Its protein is CASSLGRGTGSNEKLFF.

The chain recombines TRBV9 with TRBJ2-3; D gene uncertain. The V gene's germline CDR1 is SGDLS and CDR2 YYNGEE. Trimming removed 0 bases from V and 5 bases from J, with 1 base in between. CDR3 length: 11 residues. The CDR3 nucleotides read TGTGCCAGCAGCGTAGTAGATACGCAGTATTTT. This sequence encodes CASSVVDTQYF.

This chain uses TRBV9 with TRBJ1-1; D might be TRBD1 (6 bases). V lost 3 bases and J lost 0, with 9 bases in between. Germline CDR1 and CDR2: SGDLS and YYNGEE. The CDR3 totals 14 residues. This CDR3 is CASSEGQLNTEAFF. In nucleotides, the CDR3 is TGTGCCAGCAGCGAAGGACAGCTGAACACTGAAGCTTTCTTT.

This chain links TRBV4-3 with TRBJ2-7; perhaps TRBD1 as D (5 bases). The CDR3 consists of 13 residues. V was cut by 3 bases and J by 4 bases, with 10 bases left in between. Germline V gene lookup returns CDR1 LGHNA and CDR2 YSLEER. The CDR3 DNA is TGCGCCAGCAGCCAGGTGAGACAGTACGAGCAGTACTTC. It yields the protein CASSQVRQYEQYF.

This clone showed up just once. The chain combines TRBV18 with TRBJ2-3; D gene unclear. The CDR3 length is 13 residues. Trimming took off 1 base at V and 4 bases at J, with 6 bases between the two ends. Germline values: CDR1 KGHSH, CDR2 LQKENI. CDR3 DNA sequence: TGTGCCAGCTCACCACTAGACGCAGATACGCAGTATTTT. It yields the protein CASSPLDADTQYF.

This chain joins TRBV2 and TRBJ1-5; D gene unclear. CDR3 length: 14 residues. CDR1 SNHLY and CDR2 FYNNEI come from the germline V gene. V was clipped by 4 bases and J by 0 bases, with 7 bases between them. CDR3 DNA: TGTGCCAGCAGTGGGACCAATAGCAATCAGCCCCAGCATTTT. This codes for CASSGTNSNQPQHF.

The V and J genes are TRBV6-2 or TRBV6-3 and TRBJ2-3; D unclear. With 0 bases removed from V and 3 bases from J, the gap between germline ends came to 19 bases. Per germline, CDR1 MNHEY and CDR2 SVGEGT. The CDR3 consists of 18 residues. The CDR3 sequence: CASSYSRRVLGQTDTQYF. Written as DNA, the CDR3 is TGTGCCAGCAGTTACTCGAGACGAGTCCTAGGGCAGACAGATACGCAGTATTTT.

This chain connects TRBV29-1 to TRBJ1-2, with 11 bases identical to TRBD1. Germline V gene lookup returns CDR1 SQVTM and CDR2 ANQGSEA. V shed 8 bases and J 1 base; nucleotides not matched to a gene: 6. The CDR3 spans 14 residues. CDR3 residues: CSRGQGALNYGYTF. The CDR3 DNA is TGCAGCCGAGGACAGGGGGCTCTTAACTATGGCTACACCTTC. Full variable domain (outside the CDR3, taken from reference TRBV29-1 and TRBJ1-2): SAVISQKPSRDICQRGTSLTIQCQVDSQVTMMFWYRQQPGQSLTLIATANQGSEATYESGFVIDKFPISRPNLTFSTLTVSNMSPEDSSIYLCSRGQGALNYGYTFGSGTRLTVV.

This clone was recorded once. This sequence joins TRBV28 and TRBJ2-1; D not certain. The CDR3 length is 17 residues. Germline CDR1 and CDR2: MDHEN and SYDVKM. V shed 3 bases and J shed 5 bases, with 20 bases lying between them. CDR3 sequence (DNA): TGTGCCAGCAGTTTTAGTAGGGCGAGCAGCTGGAACAATGAGCAGTTCTTC. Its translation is CASSFSRASSWNNEQFF. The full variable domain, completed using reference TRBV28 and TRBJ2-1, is DVKVTQSSRYLVKRTGEKVFLECVQDMDHENMFWYRQDPGLGLRLIYFSYDVKMKEKGDIPEGYSVSREKKERFSLILESASTNQTSMYLCASSFSRASSWNNEQFFGPGTRLTVL.

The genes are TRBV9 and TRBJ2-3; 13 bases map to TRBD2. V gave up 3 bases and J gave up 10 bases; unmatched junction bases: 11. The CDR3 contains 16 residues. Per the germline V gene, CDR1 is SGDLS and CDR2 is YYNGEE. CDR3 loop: CASSASLGLAGEAQYF. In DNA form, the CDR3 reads TGTGCCAGCAGCGCCTCCCTAGGACTAGCGGGAGAGGCGCAGTATTTT.

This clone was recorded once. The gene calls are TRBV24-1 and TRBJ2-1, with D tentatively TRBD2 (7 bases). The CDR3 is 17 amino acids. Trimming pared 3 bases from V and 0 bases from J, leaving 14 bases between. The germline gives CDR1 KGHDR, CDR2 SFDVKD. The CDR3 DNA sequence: TGTGCCACCAGTGATCCCTCGGGGGGCCCCTCCTACAATGAGCAGTTCTTC. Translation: CATSDPSGGPSYNEQFF.

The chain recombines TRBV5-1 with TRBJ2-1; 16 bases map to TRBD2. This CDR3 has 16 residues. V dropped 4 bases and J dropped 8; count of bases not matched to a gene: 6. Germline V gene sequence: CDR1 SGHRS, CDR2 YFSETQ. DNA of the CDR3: TGCGCCAGCAGCCCGGGGGGACTAGCGGGAGGGGATGAGCAGTTCTTC. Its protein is CASSPGGLAGGDEQFF.